The 29 T cell receptor beta chains presented below share a single source sample, sequenced in a study of radiation and T cells in renal cell carcinoma. The sample's time point: blood 2 weeks post-SBRT. Treatment defined: 15 Gy SBRT to primary tumor, nephrectomy 4 weeks later. Libraries were prepared by immunoSEQ multiplex PCR; TCRdb keeps only in-frame clonotypes and omits some of them. This table has some 120,000 clones, roughly four fifths appearing once. Sample: blood, taken from a patient whose treatment included radiotherapy and nephrectomy. These receptors were obtained from a woman aged 55 to 70 with renal cell carcinoma.

The chain couples TRBV6-5 to TRBJ2-7; a possible D gene is TRBD2 (5 bases). Germline assignment: CDR1 MNHEY and CDR2 SVGAGI. Trimming shortened V by 5 bases and J by 1 base, and 9 bases separated the two germline ends. This CDR3 has 13 amino acids. The CDR3 DNA reads as TGTGCCAGCAGTCCCGGGATATCCTACGAGCAGTACTTC. Its translation: CASSPGISYEQYF.

The chain is built from TRBV7-2 and TRBJ2-1; D gene uncertain. The CDR3 spans 11 residues. V lost 0 bases and J 9 bases, leaving 3 bases between the germline ends. Germline values: CDR1 SGHTA, CDR2 FQGNSA. The DNA for the CDR3 is TGTGCCAGCAGCTTAGCTGGTGAGCAGTTCTTC. It codes for CASSLAGEQFF.

The V gene is TRBV4-1, the J gene TRBJ2-1, with 7 nucleotides matching TRBD1. Per the germline V gene, CDR1 is MGHRA and CDR2 is YSYEKL. The CDR3 is 16 residues long. V dropped 4 bases and J dropped 0; count of bases not matched to a gene: 6. The CDR3 region is CASSLGTASSYNEQFF. CDR3 DNA sequence: TGCGCCAGCAGCCTGGGGACAGCTAGCTCCTACAATGAGCAGTTCTTC.

V and J are TRBV6-1 and TRBJ1-1; D is ambiguous. CDR1 MNHNS and CDR2 SASEGT come from the germline V gene. Deletions cut 4 bases from V and 1 base from J, with 16 bases between. This CDR3 spans 16 amino acids. The CDR3: CASSAFPTERNTEAFF. In DNA, the CDR3 is TGTGCCAGCAGTGCTTTTCCGACGGAACGGAACACTGAAGCTTTCTTT.

The rearrangement links TRBV7-6 to TRBJ2-7; no clear D. V lost 0 bases, J lost 4 bases, and 7 bases lay in between. The CDR3 consists of 13 residues. CDR1 SGHVS and CDR2 FNYEAQ come from the germline V gene. The CDR3 DNA follows: TGTGCCAGCAGCTTAGCCTTAGCTTACGAGCAGTACTTC. This gives the protein CASSLALAYEQYF.

The chain links TRBV7-2 to TRBJ2-3; 7 positions match TRBD2. This CDR3 is 15 amino acids long. CDR1 is SGHTA, CDR2 FQGNSA, per germline. The junction had 4 bases not matched to a gene; V was cut back by 3 bases and J by 1 base. The CDR3 DNA is TGTGCCAGCAGCTTTGACGCGGGGGGCACAGATACGCAGTATTTT. This encodes CASSFDAGGTDTQYF.

V is TRBV6-5 and J is TRBJ1-4; possible D gene TRBD1, 6 bases. Trimming removed 1 base from V and 11 bases from J, with 17 bases in between. The CDR3 loop spans 15 amino acids. Germline lookup yields CDR1 MNHEY and CDR2 SVGAGI. CDR3 region: CASSYFTGRGSKLFF. CDR3 DNA: TGTGCCAGCAGTTACTTCACAGGGAGAGGGTCGAAACTGTTTTTT.

The CDR3 spells CASSQTGGREKLFF. The CDR3 DNA reads TGTGCCAGCAGTCAGACAGGGGGCCGTGAAAAACTGTTTTTT. The J gene is TRBJ1-4, the V gene TRBV6-5; TRBD1 matches at 10 bases. V trimming: 5 bases; J trimming: 7 bases; junction bases outside the gene matches: 4. The germline V gene encodes CDR1 MNHEY and CDR2 SVGAGI. The CDR3 is made up of 14 amino acids.

This chain connects TRBV19 to TRBJ1-4; D possibly corresponds to TRBD1 (6 bases). Germline-derived CDR1 and CDR2 are LNHDA and SQIVND (reference sequence). V was shortened by 7 bases and J by 0 bases, with 15 bases between the two germline ends. The CDR3 covers 16 residues. The CDR3 coding sequence is TGTGCCAGTACCCGGACAGTCAGAGCAACTAATGAAAAACTGTTTTTT. This sequence encodes CASTRTVRATNEKLFF. Full variable domain (rest looked up from reference TRBV19 and TRBJ1-4): DGGITQSPKYLFRKEGQNVTLSCEQNLNHDAMYWYRQDPGQGLRLIYYSQIVNDFQKGDIAEGYSVSREKKESFPLTVTSAQKNPTAFYLCASTRTVRATNEKLFFGSGTQLSVL.

CDR3 nucleotide sequence: TGTGCCAGCAGCTTAGGTTTAGGGGAGGTGACCCAGTACTTC. Translated: CASSLGLGEVTQYF. The rearrangement joins TRBV11-1 to TRBJ2-5; weak D call: TRBD2 (6 bases). Germline V gene data show CDR1 as SGHAT and CDR2 as FQDESV (reference sequence). This CDR3 has 14 amino acids. With 1 base removed from V and 7 bases from J, the gap between germline ends came to 13 bases.

The CDR3 region is CASSPPLGTSAYEQYF. The CDR3 DNA reads as TGTGCCAGCTCACCACCTCTTGGGACAAGCGCCTACGAGCAGTACTTC. The V gene is TRBV18, the J gene TRBJ2-7; possible D gene TRBD1, 6 bases. Germline lookup yields CDR1 KGHSH and CDR2 LQKENI. The CDR3 has 16 residues. The V and J ends lost 0 bases and 2 bases respectively, with 14 bases between them.

The rearrangement uses TRBV6-4 and TRBJ2-7; 10 bases align to TRBD1. The junction had 1 base not matched to a gene; V was cut back by 4 bases and J by 4 bases. Germline loops: CDR1 MRHNA, CDR2 SNTAGT. The CDR3 extends over 13 amino acids. The CDR3 nucleotides read TGTGCCAGCAGTGCGGACAGGGGGTACGAGCAGTACTTC. Its translation is CASSADRGYEQYF.

The chain carries TRBV10-3 and TRBJ2-7; D remains unclear. Germline assignment: CDR1 ENHRY and CDR2 SYGVKD. This CDR3 has 14 residues. V was pared by 0 bases and J by 2 bases, with 8 bases between. Here the CDR3 DNA reads TGTGCCATCAGTGAGTCGGCACAGACCTACGAGCAGTACTTC. Amino acids: CAISESAQTYEQYF.

J is TRBJ2-3 and V is TRBV4-3, with 13 nucleotides matching TRBD2. The germline V gene has CDR1 LGHNA and CDR2 YSLEER. The CDR3 has 18 amino acids. J was trimmed by 1 base and V by 0 bases; bases with no gene match: 4. Here the CDR3 reads CASSQELAGGPGTDTQYF. The CDR3 bases are TGCGCCAGCAGCCAAGAACTAGCGGGAGGGCCCGGCACAGATACGCAGTATTTT.

With regard to this clone: The same CDR3 also results from other DNA sequences found in this sample. The chain uses TRBV5-1 and TRBJ2-7, with 9 bases fitting TRBD1. Trimming cost V 3 bases and J 2 bases; bases outside gene matches: 3. The CDR3 is 14 amino acids. CDR1 is SGHRS, CDR2 YFSETQ, per germline. This CDR3 is CASSWGQGPYEQYF. CDR3 nucleotide sequence: TGCGCCAGCAGCTGGGGACAGGGTCCCTACGAGCAGTACTTC.

V is TRBV30 and J is TRBJ2-7; D call uncertain. CDR1 and CDR2 (germline): GTSNPN, SVGIG (reference sequence). The CDR3 spans 12 residues. The V end was cut by 7 bases, the J end by 3 bases, with 13 bases between. The CDR3 nucleotides are TGTGCCTCCCGCTTGAGGAACTACGAGCAGTACTTC. This translates into CASRLRNYEQYF.

The V and J genes are TRBV7-2 and TRBJ1-1; D call uncertain. Germline V gene data show CDR1 as SGHTA and CDR2 as FQGNSA. V was shortened by 0 bases and J by 5 bases, with 13 bases between the two germline ends. The CDR3 covers 15 residues. The CDR3 bases are TGTGCCAGCAGCTTAGCTTCGGCAGCCCAAACTGAAGCTTTCTTT. This codes for CASSLASAAQTEAFF.

The chain links TRBV19 to TRBJ2-5, with unresolved D. Germline-derived CDR1 and CDR2 are LNHDA and SQIVND (reference sequence). The CDR3 runs 13 residues. The V end lost 4 bases, the J end lost 5 bases, and 11 bases lay between the germline ends. This CDR3 is CASSRTSPETQYF. Here the CDR3 DNA reads TGTGCCAGTAGTAGGACCAGTCCGGAGACCCAGTACTTC.

The CDR3 is CASSEAAVSEAFF. The DNA for the CDR3 is TGTGCCAGCAGTGAAGCGGCGGTTTCTGAAGCTTTCTTT. The rearrangement uses TRBV2 and TRBJ1-1; D unclear. Trimming cost V 0 bases and J 6 bases, with 8 bases left between them. The CDR3 has 13 residues. The germline CDR1 and CDR2 sequences are SNHLY and FYNNEI.

This chain uses TRBV5-1 with TRBJ1-6; D is perhaps TRBD1 (6 bases). From germline, CDR1 is SGHRS and CDR2 YFSETQ. This CDR3 comprises 16 residues. The V and J ends lost 4 bases and 10 bases respectively, with 21 bases between them. The CDR3 DNA reads as TGCGCCAGCAGCCTGACCCGGGCGGGGGCGGACTCACCCCTCCACTTT. This codes for CASSLTRAGADSPLHF.

This chain connects TRBV11-3 to TRBJ2-2; D not certain. Trimming took 3 bases from V and 1 from J, leaving 6 bases between them. Germline assignment: CDR1 SGHNT and CDR2 YENEEA. The CDR3 contains 14 residues. The CDR3 DNA reads TGTGCCAGCAGCTTGAGGAGGAACACCGGGGAGCTGTTTTTT. This codes for CASSLRRNTGELFF.

The gene calls are TRBV7-9 and TRBJ1-1; 10 bases align to TRBD1. CDR1 is SEHNR, CDR2 FQNEAQ, per germline (reference sequence). V dropped 6 bases and J dropped 4; count of bases not matched to a gene: 2. This CDR3 has 13 amino acids. The CDR3 loop reads CASRRDRGTEAFF. The CDR3 DNA reads TGTGCCAGCAGACGGGACAGGGGCACTGAAGCTTTCTTT.

The rearrangement uses TRBV18 and TRBJ2-3; 10 bases line up with TRBD1. V lost 3 bases to trimming and J lost 2 bases; unmatched junction nucleotides: 2. The CDR3 runs to 15 residues. Germline assignment: CDR1 KGHSH and CDR2 LQKENI. The DNA for the CDR3 is TGTGCCAGCTCACCGACAGGGGGCATCACAGATACGCAGTATTTT. This sequence encodes CASSPTGGITDTQYF.

The chain has TRBV14 and TRBJ1-4; D call uncertain. This CDR3 is built from 14 residues. With 1 base removed from V and 7 bases from J, the gap between germline ends came to 10 bases. Germline V gene data show CDR1 as SGHDN and CDR2 as FVKESK. The CDR3, as DNA: TGTGCCAGCAGCCAAGCGTCTTCGGGTGAAAAACTGTTTTTT. This gives the protein CASSQASSGEKLFF.

CDR3 nucleotides: TGCGCCAGCAGCCAAGATGTGACTAGCGGGGGGACCGGGGAGACCCAGTACTTC. Amino acids: CASSQDVTSGGTGETQYF. This chain joins TRBV4-1 and TRBJ2-5, with 13 bases lining up with TRBD2. The germline gives CDR1 MGHRA, CDR2 YSYEKL. The CDR3 length is 18 residues. J lost 5 bases, V lost 0 bases, and 9 bases had no gene match.

V gene TRBV6-6 combines with J gene TRBJ1-2; D is possibly TRBD1 (5 bases). Trimming pared 7 bases from V and 5 bases from J, leaving 20 bases between. Germline V CDR1 and CDR2: MNHNY, SVGAGI (reference sequence). This CDR3 is built from 15 residues. The CDR3 DNA reads as TGTGCCAGCATCCCGGATGCATTTGGGGGGTATGGCTACACCTTC. Protein product: CASIPDAFGGYGYTF.

This clone was recorded only once. The V call is TRBV15, the J call TRBJ2-2, with 7 bases aligning to TRBD2. The length of the CDR3 is 16 residues. V was clipped by 0 bases and J by 5 bases; unmatched bases: 6. Germline V gene sequence: CDR1 LNHNV, CDR2 YYDKDF (reference sequence). CDR3 DNA sequence: TGTGCCACCAGCAGAGAACGGGGAGCGGGGACCGGGGAGCTGTTTTTT. As protein: CATSRERGAGTGELFF.

The chain joins TRBV19 to TRBJ2-1; TRBD2 matches 12 bases. The CDR3 extends over 19 amino acids. Germline loops: CDR1 LNHDA, CDR2 SQIVND (reference sequence). V was pared by 5 bases and J by 4 bases, with 15 bases of the junction left unmatched. The CDR3 region is CASSPAHSSGRALYNEQFF. The CDR3 nucleotides read TGTGCCAGTAGTCCGGCTCATTCTAGCGGGAGGGCCCTTTACAATGAGCAGTTCTTC.

The gene calls are TRBV10-2 and TRBJ2-7; the match to TRBD2 covers 10 bases. V was pared by 5 bases and J by 7 bases, with 8 bases of the junction left unmatched. The germline V gene has CDR1 WSHSY and CDR2 SAAADI. The CDR3 is made up of 14 amino acids. The CDR3: CASSQTSGMQEQYF. The CDR3 coding sequence is TGCGCCAGCAGTCAAACTAGCGGGATGCAAGAGCAGTACTTC.